The 20 T cell receptor beta chains below come from one sample, sequenced in a study of shared clonotypes between healthy human individuals. In the naive CD8 group, cells lacked CD45RO and were positively selected for CCR7, so terminally differentiated effector memory CD45RA+ cells were left out. Here immunoSEQ multiplex PCR was the method, and the copy in TCRdb shows in-frame clones only, minus some. The sample comprises around 550,000 clones, around 96% of which are singletons, and approximately 0.12% rests with the top ten. Sequenced sample: naive CD8+ T cells sorted from blood. These receptors were collected from a woman aged 30 to 39 in good health.

The rearrangement links TRBV6-5 to TRBJ2-7, with TRBD2 matching 9 bases. The J segment lost 3 bases and the V segment lost 6 bases, leaving 6 bases of the junction unmatched. Germline V gene lookup returns CDR1 MNHEY and CDR2 SVGAGI. The CDR3 length is 14 residues. CDR3 protein: CASSRTSANYEQYF. The CDR3 region has the DNA TGTGCCAGCAGCCGGACTAGCGCGAACTACGAGCAGTACTTC.

The V gene is TRBV28, the J gene TRBJ2-3; 10 positions match TRBD2. J was trimmed by 4 bases and V by 5 bases; bases with no gene match: 9. Germline CDR1 MDHEN, CDR2 SYDVKM. The CDR3 runs 16 residues. The CDR3 region is CASSPLAGVSPDTQYF. The CDR3 nucleotides read TGTGCCAGCAGTCCCCTAGCGGGAGTTAGTCCAGATACGCAGTATTTT.

CDR3 amino acids: CASSWDGGTAFTGELFF. The CDR3, as DNA: TGTGCCAGCAGCTGGGATGGTGGGACAGCCTTCACCGGGGAGCTGTTTTTT. The gene calls are TRBV5-8 and TRBJ2-2; TRBD1 matches at 7 bases. V shed 3 bases and J 4 bases; nucleotides not matched to a gene: 12. Germline CDR1 and CDR2: SGHTS and YDEGEE. The CDR3 is 17 amino acids.

This sequence joins TRBV28 and TRBJ2-3; 12 positions agree with TRBD1. V lost 5 bases, J lost 6 bases, and 12 bases stayed unmatched. Looked up from germline, CDR1 is MDHEN and CDR2 is SYDVKM. There are 17 residues in the CDR3. In DNA form, the CDR3 reads TGTGCCAGCAGTCTAGAGACCGGGACAGGGGGCAGGGATACGCAGTATTTT. It yields the protein CASSLETGTGGRDTQYF.

A remark on this clone: This sample also contains other DNA sequences that code for the same CDR3. The chain employs TRBV19 and TRBJ2-7; D gene ambiguous. CDR1 is LNHDA, CDR2 SQIVND, per germline (reference sequence). There are 13 residues in the CDR3. V was trimmed by 3 bases and J by 3 bases, leaving 9 bases between them. The CDR3 DNA sequence: TGTGCCAGTAGTATTTCCGGAAACTACGAGCAGTACTTC. Its translation: CASSISGNYEQYF.

The chain uses TRBV6-1 and TRBJ2-1, with 8 bases identical to TRBD2. Germline lookup yields CDR1 MNHNS and CDR2 SASEGT. V shed 2 bases, J shed 3 bases, and the junction held 21 bases outside the gene matches. The CDR3 spans 21 residues. As DNA, the CDR3 is TGTGCCAGCAGTGAACGAGTGGCGGGAGGCCCAAAAACTTTTTACTACAATGAGCAGTTCTTC. This encodes CASSERVAGGPKTFYYNEQFF.

V is TRBV7-9 and J is TRBJ2-3, with 11 bases lining up with TRBD2. Germline assignment: CDR1 SEHNR and CDR2 FQNEAQ (reference sequence). J gave up 4 bases and V 5 bases, and 14 bases lay outside the gene matches. The CDR3 totals 18 residues. CDR3 in DNA: TGTGCCAGCAGCCCCGGAGAACTAGCGGGAGAATTGGCAGATACGCAGTATTTT. The encoded protein is CASSPGELAGELADTQYF. Drawing the rest from reference TRBV7-9 and TRBJ2-3, the complete variable domain is DTGVSQNPRHKITKRGQNVTFRCDPISEHNRLYWYRQTLGQGPEFLTYFQNEAQLEKSRLLSDRFSAERPKGSFSTLEIQRTEQGDSAMYLCASSPGELAGELADTQYFGPGTRLTVL.

The chain is built from TRBV13 and TRBJ2-7, with D unresolved. Trimming left V 0 bases short and J 0 bases short, with 9 bases between. The CDR3 sequence is 15 residues long. Germline V lookup: CDR1 PRHDT, CDR2 FYEKMQ (reference sequence). CDR3 in amino acids: CASSLGAESSYEQYF. The CDR3 DNA reads TGTGCCAGCAGCTTAGGGGCTGAGAGCTCCTACGAGCAGTACTTC.

This chain joins TRBV11-2 and TRBJ2-5, with 10 bases fitting TRBD1. Near its end, the DNA agrees better with TRBJ2-7, so the J call may be wrong. The germline V gene encodes CDR1 SGHAT and CDR2 FQNNGV. This CDR3 is built from 12 residues. This CDR3 reads CATGQGAYEQYF. In DNA form, the CDR3 reads TGTGCCACCGGACAGGGGGCCTACGAGCAGTACTTC.

The rearrangement links TRBV6-4 to TRBJ1-3, with unresolved D. This CDR3 spans 15 amino acids. Germline loops: CDR1 MRHNA, CDR2 SNTAGT. The V and J ends lost 0 bases and 1 base respectively, with 7 bases between them. This chain's CDR3 is CASSDSSRSGNTIYF. The CDR3 DNA sequence: TGTGCCAGCAGTGACTCGTCCAGATCTGGAAACACCATATATTTT.

This chain connects TRBV11-3 to TRBJ1-2, with D maybe TRBD1 (5 bases). The CDR3 sequence is 17 residues long. Trimming left V 1 base short and J 4 bases short, with 19 bases between. Germline lookup yields CDR1 SGHNT and CDR2 YENEEA. CDR3 in DNA: TGTGCCAGCAGCTTAGTCCACCCCGACCGGACATCCTATGGCTACACCTTC. Amino acid sequence: CASSLVHPDRTSYGYTF.

This clone was seen a single time. The V call is TRBV29-1, the J call TRBJ2-7; D remains ambiguous. This CDR3 is 10 amino acids long. The germline V and J ends were trimmed by 4 bases and 6 bases, with 7 bases remaining between them. Germline loops: CDR1 SQVTM, CDR2 ANQGSEA. The CDR3 region is CSVGSREQYF. CDR3 bases: TGCAGCGTTGGCAGCCGCGAGCAGTACTTC.

The gene calls are TRBV6-6 and TRBJ2-5; a possible D gene is TRBD1 (6 bases). The tail of the sequence fits TRBJ2-7 better, so the J call may be wrong. The CDR3 spans 14 residues. CDR1 is MNHNY, CDR2 SVGAGI, per germline (reference sequence). Here the CDR3 DNA reads TGTGCCAGCAGTCCCGACAGGTTTGGTGGCGAGCAGTACTTC. It yields the protein CASSPDRFGGEQYF.

This clone was picked up a small number of times. At the DNA level, this CDR3 is encoded by other sequences in the same sample as well. The rearrangement joins TRBV9 to TRBJ1-1; the D gene is possibly TRBD1 (5 bases). CDR3 length equals 14 residues. V was cut by 2 bases and J by 0 bases, with 8 bases left in between. The germline CDR1 and CDR2 sequences are SGDLS and YYNGEE. The CDR3 region is CASSVGGVNTEAFF. The CDR3 DNA reads as TGTGCCAGCAGCGTTGGGGGGGTGAACACTGAAGCTTTCTTT.

The chain has TRBV7-8 and TRBJ1-4; D gene unclear. The CDR3 has 15 amino acids. Trimming took 4 bases from V and 5 from J, leaving 14 bases between them. Germline V CDR1 and CDR2: SGHVS, FQNEAQ. In nucleotides, the CDR3 is TGTGCCAGCAGCTCCCGAATTGGATCCAATGAAAAACTGTTTTTT. Its protein product is CASSSRIGSNEKLFF. The full variable domain, with the rest looked up from reference TRBV7-8 and TRBJ1-4, is GAGVSQSPRYKVAKRGQDVALRCDPISGHVSLFWYQQALGQGPEFLTYFQNEAQLDKSGLPSDRFFAERPEGSVSTLKIQRTQQEDSAVYLCASSSRIGSNEKLFFGSGTQLSVL.

This clone was seen a single time. The chain couples TRBV6-5 to TRBJ2-3; D unresolved. Trimming took off 2 bases at V and 8 bases at J, with 11 bases between the two ends. Per the germline V gene, CDR1 is MNHEY and CDR2 is SVGAGI. CDR3 length: 13 amino acids. The CDR3 reads CASSYTQAGTQYF. In nucleotides, the CDR3 is TGTGCCAGCAGTTACACCCAGGCTGGTACGCAGTATTTT.

J is TRBJ2-1 and V is TRBV7-9, with D perhaps TRBD1 or TRBD2 (5 bases each). Germline V gene sequence: CDR1 SEHNR, CDR2 FQNEAQ (reference sequence). V shed 3 bases and J shed 10 bases, with 13 bases lying between them. The CDR3 length is 13 residues. CDR3: CASSLGVGFEQFF. In DNA form, the CDR3 reads TGTGCCAGCAGCTTGGGGGTGGGGTTCGAGCAGTTCTTC.

The chain joins TRBV19 to TRBJ2-1; no definite D call. The ends were cut back, 3 bases at V and 10 bases at J, with 10 bases in the middle. This CDR3 region has 12 residues. Per the germline V gene, CDR1 is LNHDA and CDR2 is SQIVND (reference sequence). This CDR3 reads CASSISVVEQFF. The CDR3 coding sequence is TGTGCCAGTAGTATTAGTGTGGTGGAGCAGTTCTTC.

CDR3 amino acids: CASSLQGHYGYTF. The DNA for the CDR3 is TGTGCCAGCAGCTTACAGGGCCACTATGGCTACACCTTC. The chain couples TRBV11-2 to TRBJ1-2, with D possibly being TRBD1 (5 bases). The germline V and J ends were trimmed by 2 bases and 3 bases, with 7 bases remaining between them. Germline CDR1 is SGHAT and CDR2 is FQNNGV. There are 13 residues in the CDR3.

This chain connects TRBV27 to TRBJ1-5; TRBD1 might be the D (5 bases). The V end was cut by 4 bases, the J end by 7 bases, with 17 bases between. The CDR3 has 15 residues. Germline values: CDR1 MNHEY, CDR2 SMNVEV (reference sequence). DNA of the CDR3: TGTGCCAGCAGTTACGGGACGGCGGGTGACCAGCCCCAGCATTTT. This translates into CASSYGTAGDQPQHF.